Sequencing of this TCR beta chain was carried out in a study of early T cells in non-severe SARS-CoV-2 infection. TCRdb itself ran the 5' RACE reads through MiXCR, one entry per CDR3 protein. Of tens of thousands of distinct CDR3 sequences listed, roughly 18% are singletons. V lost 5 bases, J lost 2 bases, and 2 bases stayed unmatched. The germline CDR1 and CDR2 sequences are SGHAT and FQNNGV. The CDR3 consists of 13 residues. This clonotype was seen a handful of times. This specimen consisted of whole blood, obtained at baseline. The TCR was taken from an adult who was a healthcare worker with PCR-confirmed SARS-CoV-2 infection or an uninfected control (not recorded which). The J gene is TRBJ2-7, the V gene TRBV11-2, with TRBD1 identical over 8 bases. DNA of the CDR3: TGTGCCAGCAGCCAGGACAGGGCCTACGAGCAGTACTTC. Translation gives CASSQDRAYEQYF.